The T cell receptor beta chain described here comes from a study of shared clonotypes between healthy human individuals. Germline V gene lookup returns CDR1 SGHTA and CDR2 FQGNSA. The V gene lost 1 base and the J gene lost 2 bases, with 9 bases spanning the gap. The CDR3 loop spans 15 amino acids. The study, taken as a whole, reports: Relative to memory subsets, naive subsets generally showed larger estimated richness. Non-shared clonotypes had lower generation probabilities than clonotypes shared by all four sorted-subset donors.

In the case of this clone: Its target is not known.

The protocol was immunoSEQ multiplex PCR, while the TCRdb copy is restricted to in-frame clones and leaves out a portion. The sample carries 2 million to 2.5 million clones, approximately 93% recorded once. This chain connects TRBV7-2 to TRBJ1-5, with no clear D. Material for sequencing was naive CD4+ T cells from PBMCs. The subset is: CD45RA+ positively selected. The receptor was isolated from a man aged 18 to 30 in good health. Some clones in this sample may be carry-over from other donors' samples. The CDR3 bases are TGTGCCAGCAGCTTAGGCCGGGAGGGCAATCAGCCCCAGCATTTT. Translation gives CASSLGREGNQPQHF.